This entry is about one T cell receptor beta chain. The antigen is not known. Germline and junction disagree at one end, which may indicate a read error. This sample's RNA came from whole unsorted tissue. This record comes from a study of tumor and adjacent non-tumor tissue in lung cancer. About the research overall: Patients were aged about 31 to 76, around ten men and about five women, stage I to III. Study-wide points: Tumor tissue had significantly higher TCR diversity than normal lung. In normal lung, the top 100 clones were significantly more dominant than in tumor.

The CDR3 extends over 16 amino acids. Germline V gene lookup returns CDR1 SGHDT and CDR2 YYEEEE. Three rounds of nested PCR, following a modified ARM-PCR protocol, produced the TCRbeta library. From the multiplex PCR reads, TCRdb called clonotypes with MiXCR, one entry per CDR3 protein. The data show 70,000 or so distinct CDR3 sequences, 50% to 60% seen once. J is TRBJ2-5 and V is TRBV5-6, with TRBD2 as a possible D gene (5 bases). The receptor comes from a man aged 50-59 years with non-small cell lung cancer. The specimen sequenced was lung tumor tissue. The DNA for the CDR3 is TGTGCCAGCAGCTTGAAACGGGGTGATGATCAAGAGACCCAGTGCTTC. It codes for CASSLKRGDDQETQCF. Combining the CDR3 with reference TRBV5-6 and TRBJ2-5 gives the whole variable domain DAGVTQSPTHLIKTRGQQVTLRCSPKSGHDTVSWYQQALGQGPQFIFQYYEEEERQRGNFPDRFSGHQFPNYSSELNVNALLLGDSALYLCASSLKRGDDQETQCFGPGTRLLVL.